This TCR beta chain was retrieved from a study of blood T cell repertoires in COVID-19. Whole-study context: Acute and convalescent COVID-19 specimens originated in the United States, Italy and Spain.

Germline values: CDR1 SGHRS, CDR2 YFSETQ. The CDR3 is made up of 15 amino acids. V was trimmed by 4 bases and J by 10 bases, leaving 18 bases between them. Produced via immunoSEQ multiplex PCR; TCRdb's table is partial and in-frame only. The data show under 150,000 clones, roughly 85% seen once. The rearrangement joins TRBV5-1 to TRBJ1-6; D may be TRBD1 (6 bases). The sample comprised peripheral blood. The clonotype comes from a man aged 55 to 69 with acute or convalescent COVID-19. This CDR3 is CASSPDGQGSSPLHF. CDR3 nucleotide sequence: TGCGCCAGCAGCCCGGACGGGCAGGGGTCCTCACCCCTCCACTTT.